The present entry profiles one T cell receptor beta chain with its context. Its target is unknown. The data were taken from a study of OX40 agonist ivuxolimab in advanced cancers. In the study overall: Intravenous ivuxolimab was administered to patients every 2 weeks at 0.01 to 10 mg/kg. Overall study results and limits: Among the least clonally expanded were partial responders at 0.1-3.0 mg/kg. Blood T cells, both CD4+ and CD8+, expanded clonally by week 6 at 0.1 to 3.0 mg/kg.

Losses at the gene ends were 2 bases for V and 5 bases for J; bases not matched to a gene: 10. The germline V gene encodes CDR1 SGHTA and CDR2 FQGNSA. This CDR3 spans 18 amino acids. Using immunoSEQ multiplex PCR, the repertoire was profiled, and TCRdb retains in-frame clones only, with some absent. The sample carries 50,000 to 70,000 clones, 75% to 95% recorded once. V usage is TRBV7-2 and J usage is TRBJ2-1; 12 bases map to TRBD2. The sample here was CD4+ or CD8+ T cells sorted from blood, taken in a trial of the OX40 agonist ivuxolimab. The receptor was isolated from an adult with an advanced solid tumor such as melanoma, head and neck, liver or kidney cancer. The CDR3 is CASSLMLAGGILNNEQFF. For the CDR3, the DNA is TGTGCCAGCAGCTTAATGCTAGCGGGAGGGATCTTAAACAATGAGCAGTTCTTC.